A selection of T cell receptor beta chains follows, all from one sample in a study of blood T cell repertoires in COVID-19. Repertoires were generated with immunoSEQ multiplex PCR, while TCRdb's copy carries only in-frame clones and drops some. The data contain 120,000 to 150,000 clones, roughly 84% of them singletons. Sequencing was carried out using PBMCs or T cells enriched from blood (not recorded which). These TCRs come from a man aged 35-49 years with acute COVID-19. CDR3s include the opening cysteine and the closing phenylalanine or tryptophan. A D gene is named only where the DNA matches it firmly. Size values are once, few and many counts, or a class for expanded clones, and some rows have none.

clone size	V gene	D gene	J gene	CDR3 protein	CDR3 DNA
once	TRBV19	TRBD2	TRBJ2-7	CASSIKGGSYEQYF	TGTGCCAGTAGTATAAAGGGCGGGAGTTACGAGCAGTACTTC
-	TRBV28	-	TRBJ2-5	CASGGLALGAQYF	TGTGCCAGCGGTGGGCTGGCCCTAGGGGCCCAGTACTTC
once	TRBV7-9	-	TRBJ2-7	CASSTSVHEQYF	TGTGCCAGCAGCACTAGTGTCCACGAGCAGTACTTC
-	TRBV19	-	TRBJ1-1	CASSSGEMNTEAFF	TGTGCCAGTAGTTCGGGAGAAATGAACACTGAAGCTTTCTTT
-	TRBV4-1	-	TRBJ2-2	CASSPSGGQDTGELFF	TGCGCCAGCAGCCCGTCCGGGGGGCAGGACACCGGGGAGCTGTTTTTT
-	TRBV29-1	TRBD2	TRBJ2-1	CSVVAGVQFF	TGCAGCGTTGTCGCGGGAGTGCAGTTCTTC
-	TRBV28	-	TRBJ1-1	CASSPEQGRAFF	TGTGCCAGCAGTCCCGAACAGGGTAGAGCTTTCTTT
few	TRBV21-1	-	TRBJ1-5	CASSRTGGFQPQHF	TGTGCCAGCAGCAGAACAGGGGGATTCCAGCCCCAGCATTTT
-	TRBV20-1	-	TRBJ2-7	CSASAGRKQYF	TGCAGTGCTAGCGCGGGGAGGAAGCAGTACTTC
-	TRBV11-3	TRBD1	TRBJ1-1	CASSLARTGATEAFF	TGTGCCAGCAGCTTAGCAAGGACAGGGGCCACTGAAGCTTTCTTT
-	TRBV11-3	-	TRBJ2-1	CASSFGLSYNEQFF	TGTGCCAGCAGCTTCGGTCTTTCCTACAATGAGCAGTTCTTC